This TCR beta chain comes out of a study of blood T cell repertoires in COVID-19. Sequencing used immunoSEQ multiplex PCR; TCRdb keeps in-frame clones, though not all of them. The sample consists of about 220,000 clones, 70% to 85% of them appearing once. Germline lookup yields CDR1 SGHTS and CDR2 YDEGEE. The J segment lost 2 bases and the V segment lost 5 bases, leaving 9 bases of the junction unmatched. There are 15 residues in the CDR3. The chain uses TRBV5-8 and TRBJ2-7, with 8 bases that match TRBD2. The sample taken for sequencing was PBMCs or T cells enriched from blood (not recorded which). This TCR derives from a woman aged 60-70 years who had recovered from COVID-19. The CDR3 DNA reads TGTGCCAGCAGAACCATCTCCGGGGGGGCCTACGAGCAGTACTTC. It translates to CASRTISGGAYEQYF.